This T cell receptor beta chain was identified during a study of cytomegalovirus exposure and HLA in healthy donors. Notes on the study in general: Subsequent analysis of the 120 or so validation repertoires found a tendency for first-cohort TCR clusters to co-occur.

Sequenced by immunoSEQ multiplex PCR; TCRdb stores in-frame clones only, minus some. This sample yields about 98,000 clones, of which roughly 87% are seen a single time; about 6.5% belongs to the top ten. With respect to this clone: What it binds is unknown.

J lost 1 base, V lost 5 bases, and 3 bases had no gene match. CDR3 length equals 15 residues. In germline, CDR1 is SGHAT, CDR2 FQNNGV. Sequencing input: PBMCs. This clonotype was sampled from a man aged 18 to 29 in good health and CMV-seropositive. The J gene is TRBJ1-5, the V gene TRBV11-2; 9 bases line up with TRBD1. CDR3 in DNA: TGTGCCAGCAGCCCCGGGACAGGGAGCAATCAGCCCCAGCATTTT. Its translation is CASSPGTGSNQPQHF.